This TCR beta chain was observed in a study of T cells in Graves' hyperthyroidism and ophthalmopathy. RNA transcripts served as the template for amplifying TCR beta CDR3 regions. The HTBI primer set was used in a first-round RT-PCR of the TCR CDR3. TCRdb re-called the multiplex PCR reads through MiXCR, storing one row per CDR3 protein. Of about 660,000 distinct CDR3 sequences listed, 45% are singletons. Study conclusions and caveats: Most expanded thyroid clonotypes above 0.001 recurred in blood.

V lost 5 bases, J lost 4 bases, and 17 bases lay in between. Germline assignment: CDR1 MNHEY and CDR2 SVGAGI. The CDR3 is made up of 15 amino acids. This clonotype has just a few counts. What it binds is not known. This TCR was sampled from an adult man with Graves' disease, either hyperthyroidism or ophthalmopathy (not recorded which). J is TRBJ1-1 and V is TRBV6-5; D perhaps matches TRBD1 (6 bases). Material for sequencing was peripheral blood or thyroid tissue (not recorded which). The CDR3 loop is CASSERGALGTEAFF. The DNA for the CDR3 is TGTGCCAGCAGTGAACGGGGGGCGCTGGGCACTGAAGCTTTCTTT.